Following are 23 T cell receptor beta chains from one sample sequenced in a study of blood T cell repertoires in COVID-19. Sequencing used immunoSEQ multiplex PCR; TCRdb keeps in-frame clones, though not all of them. The sample holds approximately 89,000 clones; 90% to 95% are singletons and the top ten take about 4.1%. The specimen sequenced was peripheral blood. The receptors come from a human donor with active COVID-19. The donor label of this sample is uncertain.

J is TRBJ1-4 and V is TRBV7-9; TRBD1 is a possible D gene (5 bases). The V end was cut by 1 base, the J end by 12 bases, with 9 bases between. The CDR3 is 12 residues long. Germline CDR1 reads SEHNR; CDR2 reads FQNEAQ (reference sequence). The CDR3 region has the DNA TGTGCCAGCAGCTTAGTAGGGGCGGAACTGTTTTTT. Protein product: CASSLVGAELFF.

This chain joins TRBV14 and TRBJ2-7, with D unresolved. The germline gives CDR1 SGHDN, CDR2 FVKESK. The V end was cut by 0 bases, the J end by 0 bases, with 6 bases between. The length of the CDR3 is 14 residues. The CDR3 is CASSQDSSSYEQYF. In nucleotides, the CDR3 is TGTGCCAGCAGCCAAGACTCGAGCTCCTACGAGCAGTACTTC.

The chain combines TRBV27 with TRBJ2-3; 8 positions agree with TRBD2. Germline CDR1 MNHEY, CDR2 SMNVEV (reference sequence). This CDR3 is 14 amino acids long. V gave up 7 bases and J gave up 4 bases; unmatched junction bases: 7. CDR3 in DNA: TGTGCCAGCAAACTAGGGACTAGTGCAGATACGCAGTATTTT. Its translation is CASKLGTSADTQYF.

The V call is TRBV29-1, the J call TRBJ2-7; the match to TRBD2 covers 7 bases. CDR3 length: 15 amino acids. The V segment lost 7 bases and the J segment 0 bases; nucleotides outside the gene matches: 12. Germline CDR1 is SQVTM and CDR2 is ANQGSEA. CDR3: CSAKTGTTSSYEQYF. The DNA for the CDR3 is TGCAGCGCTAAAACCGGGACTACAAGCTCCTACGAGCAGTACTTC.

V is TRBV2 and J is TRBJ1-2, with D possibly TRBD1 on 5 matching bases. With 5 bases removed from V and 1 base from J, the gap between germline ends came to 11 bases. From germline, CDR1 is SNHLY and CDR2 FYNNEI. The CDR3 consists of 14 residues. Here the CDR3 DNA reads TGTGCCAGCAGTTCCCCGACAGATAACTATGGCTACACCTTC. This translates into CASSSPTDNYGYTF.

The chain has TRBV5-1 and TRBJ1-2; TRBD1 agrees at 7 bases. The junction had 2 bases not matched to a gene; V was cut back by 4 bases and J by 2 bases. This CDR3 has 13 amino acids. Germline V gives CDR1 SGHRS, CDR2 YFSETQ. The CDR3 spells CASSQTGNYGYTF. In DNA form, the CDR3 reads TGCGCCAGCAGCCAGACAGGGAACTATGGCTACACCTTC.

The chain is built from TRBV27 and TRBJ2-7; 7 nucleotides align to TRBD1. The CDR3 runs 13 residues. In germline, CDR1 is MNHEY, CDR2 SMNVEV (reference sequence). Unmatched junction bases numbered 8, after V lost 7 bases and J lost 5 bases. The CDR3 bases are TGTGCCAGCAAGAAGACAGGGTCCCACGAGCAGTACTTC. This translates into CASKKTGSHEQYF.

The chain uses TRBV4-3 and TRBJ2-1; D perhaps matches TRBD2 (6 bases). Germline assignment: CDR1 LGHNA and CDR2 YSLEER. The CDR3 covers 15 residues. V shed 1 base and J shed 0 bases, with 7 bases lying between them. Here the CDR3 DNA reads TGCGCCAGCAGCCAAGGGAGGGGCTCCTACAATGAGCAGTTCTTC. It specifies CASSQGRGSYNEQFF.

V gene TRBV19 combines with J gene TRBJ1-5, with TRBD1 identical over 7 bases. This CDR3 region has 13 residues. The germline gives CDR1 LNHDA, CDR2 SQIVND (reference sequence). The J segment lost 1 base and the V segment lost 11 bases, leaving 5 bases of the junction unmatched. The CDR3 loop is CASKGGSNQPQHF. The CDR3 DNA reads as TGTGCCTCCAAAGGGGGCAGCAATCAGCCCCAGCATTTT. The complete variable domain, with remaining parts taken from reference TRBV19 and TRBJ1-5, reads DGGITQSPKYLFRKEGQNVTLSCEQNLNHDAMYWYRQDPGQGLRLIYYSQIVNDFQKGDIAEGYSVSREKKESFPLTVTSAQKNPTAFYLCASKGGSNQPQHFGDGTRLSIL.

This chain joins TRBV23-1 and TRBJ2-6, with 9 bases lining up with TRBD1. TRBV23-1 is marked as an open reading frame, function uncertain. J lost 0 bases, V lost 5 bases, and 2 bases had no gene match. The CDR3 spans 16 residues. Here the CDR3 reads CASSGDRASGANVLTF. The CDR3 DNA sequence: TGCGCCAGCAGTGGGGACAGGGCCTCTGGGGCCAACGTCCTGACTTTC.

V usage is TRBV18 and J usage is TRBJ2-7; TRBD2 is a possible D gene (5 bases). Germline V gene data show CDR1 as KGHSH and CDR2 as LQKENI. The CDR3 runs to 15 residues. V lost 3 bases and J 9 bases, leaving 21 bases between the germline ends. This chain's CDR3 is CASSPGGPERSGQYF. CDR3 DNA sequence: TGTGCCAGCTCACCTGGCGGACCGGAGAGGAGCGGGCAGTACTTC. The variable domain in full, with the rest retrieved from reference TRBV18 and TRBJ2-7, is NAGVMQNPRHLVRRRGQEARLRCSPMKGHSHVYWYRQLPEEGLKFMVYLQKENIIDESGMPKERFSAEFPKEGPSILRIQQVVRGDSAAYFCASSPGGPERSGQYFGPGTRLTVT.

The chain recombines TRBV27 with TRBJ2-7; 7 nucleotides agree with TRBD1. The V gene end was trimmed by 4 bases and the J gene end by 5 bases; junction bases not matched to a gene: 11. The CDR3 extends over 15 amino acids. Germline assignment: CDR1 MNHEY and CDR2 SMNVEV (reference sequence). The chain's CDR3 is CASSSHRGRGHEQYF. The CDR3 DNA follows: TGTGCCAGCAGTTCGCACAGGGGCAGGGGCCACGAGCAGTACTTC.

The J gene is TRBJ2-7, the V gene TRBV5-1; 11 bases align to TRBD2. This CDR3 comprises 14 residues. After removal of 0 bases from V and 5 bases from J, the junction contained 1 base not matched to a gene. Germline lookup yields CDR1 SGHRS and CDR2 YFSETQ. CDR3 coding DNA: TGCGCCAGCAGCTTGGCGGGACTAGCGGACGAGCAGTACTTC. This encodes CASSLAGLADEQYF.

The chain joins TRBV24-1 to TRBJ2-1, with 11 bases lining up with TRBD2. Germline values: CDR1 KGHDR, CDR2 SFDVKD. CDR3 length equals 17 residues. V shed 2 bases and J 7 bases; nucleotides not matched to a gene: 9. The DNA of the CDR3 is TGTGCCACCAGTGATTCTGGACTAGCGGGCGGAAATAATGAGCAGTTCTTC. Translation: CATSDSGLAGGNNEQFF.

The chain carries TRBV18 and TRBJ2-7; 7 positions match TRBD1. The CDR3 is 14 residues long. CDR1 is KGHSH, CDR2 LQKENI, per germline. V lost 3 bases and J lost 1; bases outside the gene matches: 3. The CDR3 sequence: CASSPGTESYEQYF. The CDR3 bases are TGTGCCAGCTCACCTGGGACAGAATCCTACGAGCAGTACTTC.

The chain carries TRBV11-3 and TRBJ2-5; D is possibly TRBD2 (6 bases). Germline V gives CDR1 SGHNT, CDR2 YENEEA. This CDR3 contains 13 residues. The ends were cut back, 5 bases at V and 5 bases at J, with 12 bases in the middle. The CDR3 coding sequence is TGTGCCAGCAGCCTACTAGCTTGGGAGACCCAGTACTTC. Its protein is CASSLLAWETQYF.

The chain carries TRBV6-2 or TRBV6-3 and TRBJ2-7, with 7 nucleotides matching TRBD2. The CDR3 extends over 15 amino acids. The junction had 5 bases not matched to a gene; V was cut back by 2 bases and J by 1 base. The germline V gene encodes CDR1 MNHEY and CDR2 SVGEGT. In nucleotides, the CDR3 is TGTGCCAGCAGTTACGGCCTAGCGGTATCCTACGAGCAGTACTTC. It specifies CASSYGLAVSYEQYF.

The chain has TRBV7-9 and TRBJ2-5; no clear D gene. The CDR3 runs to 15 residues. The germline gives CDR1 SEHNR, CDR2 FQNEAQ (reference sequence). V gave up 1 base and J gave up 5 bases, with 14 bases separating them. The chain's CDR3 is CASSLGQANTETQYF. In DNA, the CDR3 is TGTGCCAGCAGCTTAGGACAAGCCAATACGGAGACCCAGTACTTC.

The rearrangement uses TRBV27 and TRBJ1-2; weak D call: TRBD1 (6 bases). The CDR3 is 13 residues long. The ends were cut back, 5 bases at V and 6 bases at J, with 13 bases in the middle. Germline lookup yields CDR1 MNHEY and CDR2 SMNVEV (reference sequence). The CDR3 DNA follows: TGTGCCAGCAGTAGCAGGGGTGCGCATGGCTACACCTTC. It codes for CASSSRGAHGYTF.

This chain links TRBV4-1 with TRBJ1-6; D is uncertain. Trimming took 1 base from V and 9 from J, leaving 10 bases between them. The CDR3 has 14 amino acids. Per the germline V gene, CDR1 is MGHRA and CDR2 is YSYEKL. CDR3 sequence: CASSQVGRVSPLHF. In nucleotides, the CDR3 is TGCGCCAGCAGCCAAGTCGGTAGAGTTTCACCCCTCCACTTT.

The J gene is TRBJ1-1, the V gene TRBV7-2; 7 nucleotides align to TRBD1. The ends lost 5 bases at V and 2 bases at J; junction bases unmatched: 8. Germline CDR1 SGHTA, CDR2 FQGNSA. This CDR3 contains 15 residues. The CDR3 coding sequence is TGTGCCAGCAGCCTAAGGGGGACAGTTAACACTGAAGCTTTCTTT. This translates into CASSLRGTVNTEAFF.

CDR3 sequence (DNA): TGTGCCAGCAGCTTGGGGACATTTTCGACCCTCTTGAACACTGAAGCTTTCTTT. It is translated as CASSLGTFSTLLNTEAFF. The chain is built from TRBV5-4 and TRBJ1-1, with TRBD1 as a possible D gene (5 bases). The length of the CDR3 is 18 residues. From germline, CDR1 is SGHNT and CDR2 YYREEE (reference sequence). Trimming took off 0 bases at V and 0 bases at J, with 18 bases between the two ends.

The V and J genes are TRBV28 and TRBJ2-1, with D perhaps TRBD2 (6 bases). The ends were cut back, 2 bases at V and 12 bases at J, with 14 bases in the middle. Germline CDR1 MDHEN, CDR2 SYDVKM. The CDR3 has 13 amino acids. CDR3 residues: CASSLGGRPGQFF. The CDR3 nucleotides are TGTGCCAGCAGTTTAGGAGGGAGACCCGGGCAGTTCTTC.